Shown below are 12 T cell receptor beta chains from a single sample sequenced in a study of blood T cell repertoires in COVID-19. The assay was immunoSEQ multiplex PCR, and TCRdb's table has in-frame clones only and misses some. The table has about 180,000 clones, roughly nine tenths seen once; the top ten hold about a fifth. Sequenced material: peripheral blood. The source of these receptors is a man aged 70-80 years with active or convalescent COVID-19.

This clone was observed a handful of times. The J gene is TRBJ1-1, the V gene TRBV7-9; D gene unclear. Germline-derived CDR1 and CDR2 are SEHNR and FQNEAQ (reference sequence). This CDR3 is built from 12 residues. Deletions cut 6 bases from V and 5 bases from J, with 10 bases between. For the CDR3, the DNA is TGTGCCAGCAGACGCGAGCGGACTGAAGCTTTCTTT. Protein: CASRRERTEAFF.

V is TRBV5-1 and J is TRBJ1-2; 9 bases agree with TRBD1. The CDR3 is 13 amino acids. The germline V gene has CDR1 SGHRS and CDR2 YFSETQ. Trimming cost V 2 bases and J 7 bases; bases outside gene matches: 3. The CDR3 loop is CASSFTGGSGYTF. The CDR3 coding sequence is TGCGCCAGCAGCTTTACAGGGGGCAGTGGCTACACCTTC.

This clone was detected only once. V and J are TRBV10-1 and TRBJ2-5, with 8 positions matching TRBD1. J gave up 4 bases and V 7 bases, and 17 bases lay outside the gene matches. Germline V CDR1 and CDR2: WNHNN, SYGVQD (reference sequence). This CDR3 comprises 17 residues. Written as DNA, the CDR3 is TGCGCCAGCATCTTCTTGATTACTATCAGGGGGCGAGAGACCCAGTACTTC. Its translation: CASIFLITIRGRETQYF.

This chain uses TRBV19 with TRBJ1-5, with 10 bases identical to TRBD1. The CDR3 extends over 13 amino acids. V trimming: 6 bases; J trimming: 6 bases; junction bases outside the gene matches: 2. The germline V gene encodes CDR1 LNHDA and CDR2 SQIVND (reference sequence). CDR3 loop: CASRGTGVQPQHF. The DNA of the CDR3 is TGTGCCAGTAGGGGGACAGGGGTTCAGCCCCAGCATTTT.

This chain joins TRBV6-1 and TRBJ2-2; TRBD1 matches at 8 bases. The length of the CDR3 is 16 residues. After removal of 4 bases from V and 0 bases from J, the junction contained 4 bases not matched to a gene. Germline V gene sequence: CDR1 MNHNS, CDR2 SASEGT. In nucleotides, the CDR3 is TGTGCCAGCAGTGTCCGGACAGGGCCGAACACCGGGGAGCTGTTTTTT. It translates to CASSVRTGPNTGELFF.

The J gene is TRBJ1-4, the V gene TRBV19; no firm D call. The germline CDR1 and CDR2 sequences are LNHDA and SQIVND (reference sequence). V lost 1 base to trimming and J lost 6 bases, with 12 bases between them. CDR3 length: 15 residues. The CDR3 reads CASSIARPRDEKLFF. In nucleotides, the CDR3 is TGTGCCAGTAGTATAGCTCGCCCGCGGGATGAAAAACTGTTTTTT.

This clone was found once. The rearrangement joins TRBV28 to TRBJ1-1; D is unresolved. This CDR3 region has 15 residues. Trimming removed 3 bases at V and 0 bases at J, with 11 bases between. Germline V gene lookup returns CDR1 MDHEN and CDR2 SYDVKM. The CDR3 spells CASSFPSPVNTEAFF. DNA of the CDR3: TGTGCCAGCAGTTTCCCATCACCGGTGAACACTGAAGCTTTCTTT. Full variable domain (outside the CDR3, taken from reference TRBV28 and TRBJ1-1): DVKVTQSSRYLVKRTGEKVFLECVQDMDHENMFWYRQDPGLGLRLIYFSYDVKMKEKGDIPEGYSVSREKKERFSLILESASTNQTSMYLCASSFPSPVNTEAFFGQGTRLTVV.

The J gene is TRBJ2-7, the V gene TRBV5-1; 8 nucleotides match TRBD1. The length of the CDR3 is 13 residues. Trimming removed 6 bases from V and 5 bases from J; junction bases left unmatched: 7. CDR1 is SGHRS and CDR2 is YFSETQ in the germline V gene. Here the CDR3 reads CASKDNRGDEQYF. Here the CDR3 DNA reads TGCGCCAGCAAGGACAACAGGGGGGACGAGCAGTACTTC.

The chain uses TRBV15 and TRBJ1-2; 9 bases are a match to TRBD1. There are 16 residues in the CDR3. With V trimmed by 0 bases and J by 4 bases, 6 bases remained unmatched. Germline loops: CDR1 LNHNV, CDR2 YYDKDF (reference sequence). The CDR3, as DNA: TGTGCCACCAGCAGAGATAACAGGGGGCGGGCCTATGGCTACACCTTC. Amino acids: CATSRDNRGRAYGYTF.

This clone has just one count. This chain joins TRBV5-1 and TRBJ1-1, with 7 bases fitting TRBD1. J was trimmed by 3 bases and V by 1 base; bases with no gene match: 3. CDR1 SGHRS and CDR2 YFSETQ come from the germline V gene. The CDR3 runs to 14 residues. CDR3 nucleotide sequence: TGCGCCAGCAGCTTGAGGGGGCAGGACACTGAAGCTTTCTTT. As protein: CASSLRGQDTEAFF.

This chain joins TRBV6-5 and TRBJ2-1, with D possibly being TRBD2 (6 bases). This CDR3 spans 14 amino acids. Germline lookup yields CDR1 MNHEY and CDR2 SVGAGI. V was trimmed by 2 bases and J by 5 bases, leaving 10 bases between them. This CDR3 reads CASSYGLANNEQFF. The CDR3 DNA follows: TGTGCCAGCAGTTACGGGCTAGCGAACAATGAGCAGTTCTTC.

This clone was observed a single time. The chain recombines TRBV7-9 with TRBJ2-7; 7 bases map to TRBD2. Looked up from germline, CDR1 is SEHNR and CDR2 is FQNEAQ (reference sequence). The CDR3 has 15 amino acids. J was trimmed by 0 bases and V by 1 base; bases with no gene match: 3. The CDR3 DNA is TGTGCCAGCAGCTTAGACCTAGCGGACTCCTACGAGCAGTACTTC. It codes for CASSLDLADSYEQYF.